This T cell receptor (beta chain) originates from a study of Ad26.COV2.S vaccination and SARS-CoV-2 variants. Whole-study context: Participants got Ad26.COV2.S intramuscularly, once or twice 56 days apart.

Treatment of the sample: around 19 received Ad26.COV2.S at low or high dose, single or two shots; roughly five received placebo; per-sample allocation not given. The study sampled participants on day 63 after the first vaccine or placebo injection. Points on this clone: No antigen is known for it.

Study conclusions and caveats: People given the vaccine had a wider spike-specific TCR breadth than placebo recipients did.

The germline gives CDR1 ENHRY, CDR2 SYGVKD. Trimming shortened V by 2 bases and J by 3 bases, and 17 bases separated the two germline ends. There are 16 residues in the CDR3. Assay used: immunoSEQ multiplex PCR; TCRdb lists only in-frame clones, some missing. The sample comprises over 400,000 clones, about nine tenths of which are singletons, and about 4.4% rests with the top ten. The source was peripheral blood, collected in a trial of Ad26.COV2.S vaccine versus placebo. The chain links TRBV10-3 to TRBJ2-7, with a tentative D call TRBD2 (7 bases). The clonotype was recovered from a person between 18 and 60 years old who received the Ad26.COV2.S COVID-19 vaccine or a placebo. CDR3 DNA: TGTGCCATCAGTGAGACGTGGAGCGGGACATTCTACGAGCAGTACTTC. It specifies CAISETWSGTFYEQYF.